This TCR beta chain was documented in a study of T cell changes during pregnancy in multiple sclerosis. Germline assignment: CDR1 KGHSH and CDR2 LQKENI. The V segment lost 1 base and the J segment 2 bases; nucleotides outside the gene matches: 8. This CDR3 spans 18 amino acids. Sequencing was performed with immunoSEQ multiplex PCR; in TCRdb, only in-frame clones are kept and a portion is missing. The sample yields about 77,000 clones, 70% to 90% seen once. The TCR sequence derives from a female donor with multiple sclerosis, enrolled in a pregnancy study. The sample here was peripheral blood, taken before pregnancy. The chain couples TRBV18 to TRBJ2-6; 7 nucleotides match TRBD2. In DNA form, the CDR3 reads TGTGCCAGCTCACCACGAGGAGCGGGGTCAACTGGGGCCAACGTCCTGACTTTC. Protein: CASSPRGAGSTGANVLTF.